A selection of T cell receptor beta chains follows, all from one sample in a study of cytomegalovirus exposure and HLA in healthy donors. The assay was immunoSEQ multiplex PCR, and TCRdb's table has in-frame clones only and misses some. This sample has about 72,000 clones; 90% to 95% occur once, and the top ten carry about 1.9%. The sequencing input was PBMCs. The receptors here all came from a young woman in good health and CMV-seropositive. Both conserved end residues are part of each CDR3. A D gene is named only where the DNA matches it firmly. Part of the rows lack a size; the others show once, few, many or a class for expanded clones.

v_gene	d_gene	j_gene	abundance	CDR3nt	CDR3aa
TRBV11-2	TRBD1	TRBJ2-7	-	TGTGCCAGCAGCTTAGGACAGGGATACTACGAGCAGTACTTC	CASSLGQGYYEQYF
TRBV4-3	-	TRBJ2-7	-	TGCGCCAGCAGCCAAGATCCCCGAGACAGATCCTACGAGCAGTACTTC	CASSQDPRDRSYEQYF
TRBV6-5	-	TRBJ1-6	-	TGTGCCAGCAGTTACAGGGAGGGGTCACCCCTCCACTTT	CASSYREGSPLHF
TRBV14	TRBD1	TRBJ2-1	once	TGTGCCAGCAGTCAAGAGACAGGGGTTGATGAGCAGTTCTTC	CASSQETGVDEQFF
TRBV7-6	TRBD2	TRBJ2-1	-	TGTGCCAGCAGCTCACCACTCGTGGCGGGAGGCTCCTACAATGAGCAGTTCTTC	CASSSPLVAGGSYNEQFF
TRBV10-1	TRBD1	TRBJ1-1	-	TGCGCCAGCCAGGGACAGGGGAGGACTGAAGCTTTCTTT	CASQGQGRTEAFF
TRBV7-9	TRBD2	TRBJ2-1	-	TGTGCCAGCAGCTTAGGCCAGACTAGCGGGGGGAATGAGCAGTTCTTC	CASSLGQTSGGNEQFF
TRBV9	-	TRBJ2-1	-	TGTGCCAGCAGCGTCCTTCACGGGCGGGGCTCCTACAATGAGCAGTTCTTC	CASSVLHGRGSYNEQFF
TRBV10-2	-	TRBJ2-7	once	TGCGCCAGCAGTGTCAGGGGACCCTACGAGCAGTACTTC	CASSVRGPYEQYF
TRBV4-2	TRBD2	TRBJ2-3	few	TGTGCCAGCAGCCAAGCTGTAACTAGCGGGGGGGGAAGCACAGATACGCAGTATTTT	CASSQAVTSGGGSTDTQYF
TRBV2	-	TRBJ1-2	once	TGTGCCAGCAGTTTGGGCTGGAACTATGGCTACACCTTC	CASSLGWNYGYTF
TRBV6-6	-	TRBJ2-7	-	TGTGCCAGCAGTTACTCGATAGGGGACAACCGGGCCGAGCAGTACTTC	CASSYSIGDNRAEQYF
TRBV11-2	TRBD2	TRBJ2-7	-	TGTGCCAGCAGCTTTCTAGCGGGGCCCTACGAGCAGTACTTC	CASSFLAGPYEQYF
TRBV7-9	-	TRBJ1-1	-	TGTGCCAGCAGCTTAGGGGGCTTATTGAACACTGAAGCTTTCTTT	CASSLGGLLNTEAFF
TRBV10-3	-	TRBJ2-6	-	TGTGCCATCAGTGAAGGAGGGGTCGGGGCCAACGTCCTGACTTTC	CAISEGGVGANVLTF
TRBV10-3	TRBD2	TRBJ2-3	-	TGTGCCATCAGTGAGACTAGCGGGAGAACTACGCAGTATTTT	CAISETSGRTTQYF
TRBV27	TRBD1	TRBJ1-4	-	TGTGCCAGCAGTACTCTCGGGACAGGGGTTGAAAAACTGTTTTTT	CASSTLGTGVEKLFF
TRBV6-5	-	TRBJ2-1	-	TGTGCCAGCAGTTACCGGACTCGTCTCGGCAATGAGCAGTTCTTC	CASSYRTRLGNEQFF
TRBV5-4	-	TRBJ2-5	-	TGTGCCAGCAGCTTGGATACGAGGCGGCAAGAGACCCAGTACTTC	CASSLDTRRQETQYF
TRBV4-2	-	TRBJ1-1	-	TGTGCCAGCAGCAAAGTTCAGGGGAACACTGAAGCTTTCTTT	CASSKVQGNTEAFF
TRBV30	TRBD1	TRBJ1-4	-	TGTGCCTGGGAACAGGGGTTCAATGAAAAACTGTTTTTT	CAWEQGFNEKLFF
TRBV27	TRBD2	TRBJ2-3	-	TGTGCCAGCAGTTTAGGCGGGGGGGCCCGAGATACGCAGTATTTT	CASSLGGGARDTQYF
TRBV27	-	TRBJ1-2	-	TGTGCCAGCAGTTTACTTGGCGGAAACTATGGCTACACCTTC	CASSLLGGNYGYTF
TRBV19	-	TRBJ1-2	-	TGTGCCAGTAGTATCAAGGGGGAATTATACTATGGCTACACCTTC	CASSIKGELYYGYTF
TRBV5-5	-	TRBJ1-1	-	TGTGCCAGCAGCTTGGACTACGCTGAAGCTTTCTTT	CASSLDYAEAFF
TRBV7-2	TRBD1	TRBJ1-1	-	TGTGCCAGCAGCCGGACAGGGGGGACTGAAGCTTTCTTT	CASSRTGGTEAFF
TRBV11-2	TRBD1	TRBJ2-3	-	TGTGCCAGCAGCTCCTCCGGGACAGGGGCGACAGATACGCAGTATTTT	CASSSSGTGATDTQYF
TRBV5-6	-	TRBJ1-5	-	TGTGCCAGCAGCCTAGGGGGTCCAAATCAGCCCCAGCATTTT	CASSLGGPNQPQHF
TRBV6-4	TRBD2	TRBJ2-1	-	TGTGCCAGCAGTGAGGGCTTGAGCGGCGGGAGGGAAAAGCAGTTCTTC	CASSEGLSGGREKQFF
TRBV7-6	-	TRBJ2-7	-	TGTGCCAGCAGCTTACGCGGTGTAGGGGACTACGAGCAGTACTTC	CASSLRGVGDYEQYF
TRBV10-1	-	TRBJ2-7	few	TGCGCCAGCAGTGAGTCTGGAGGGATCGACGAGCAGTACTTC	CASSESGGIDEQYF
TRBV6-1	-	TRBJ1-5	-	TGTGCCAGCAGCCAAGGAGGATTTAGCAATCAGCCCCAGCATTTT	CASSQGGFSNQPQHF
TRBV11-3	-	TRBJ2-7	-	TGTGCCAGCAGTTTAATGCCAGGCGGGACCTACGAGCAGTACTTC	CASSLMPGGTYEQYF
TRBV5-4	TRBD2	TRBJ2-2	-	TGTGCCAGCAGCTTGGGACTAGCGGAGAACACCGGGGAGCTGTTTTTT	CASSLGLAENTGELFF
TRBV19	TRBD1	TRBJ2-7	-	TGTGCCAGTAGTTTATCCGGGACAGGGGGCTACGAGCAGTACTTC	CASSLSGTGGYEQYF
TRBV7-9	-	TRBJ2-7	-	TGTGCCAGCAGCTCCCGACAGACCTACGAGCAGTACTTC	CASSSRQTYEQYF
TRBV5-6	TRBD1	TRBJ2-7	-	TGTGCCAGCAGCTGGGGTGGACAGGGGGTTGGGGAGCAGTACTTC	CASSWGGQGVGEQYF
TRBV18	TRBD1	TRBJ2-7	once	TGTGCCAGCACCACTGGACAGGCGACGTACGAGCAGTACTTC	CASTTGQATYEQYF
TRBV27	TRBD1	TRBJ2-2	once	TGTGCCAGCCACCAGACAGGGAACGGGGAGCTGTTTTTT	CASHQTGNGELFF
TRBV6-1	TRBD1	TRBJ1-2	-	TGTGCCAGCAGGTGGGACAGGGGAGCCGGTGGCTACACCTTC	CASRWDRGAGGYTF
TRBV5-1	-	TRBJ1-5	-	TGCGCCAGCAGCCCCGGGGAGGGACGGCAGCCCCAGCATTTT	CASSPGEGRQPQHF
TRBV5-1	-	TRBJ2-3	-	TGCGCCAGCACTACACAGCTCAGTCGCACAGATACGCAGTATTTT	CASTTQLSRTDTQYF
TRBV7-9	TRBD1	TRBJ2-1	-	TGTGCCAGCAGCCCCGCCCCCGGGGACAGAGAAGACAATGAGCAGTTCTTC	CASSPAPGDREDNEQFF
TRBV25-1	-	TRBJ2-6	-	TGTGCCAGCGGCCATGGGGCCAACGTCCTGACTTTC	CASGHGANVLTF
TRBV5-6	TRBD2	TRBJ2-1	-	TGTGCCAGCAGCTGGGGAGGGGCGCGGCAGTTCTTC	CASSWGGARQFF
TRBV5-1	-	TRBJ1-6	-	TGCGCCAGCAGCTTGGCCGGTTCAAATCCCCTCCACTTT	CASSLAGSNPLHF
TRBV18	-	TRBJ2-7	-	TGTGCCAGCTCAGACAGGGTGGGAGGCTCCTACGAGCAGTACTTC	CASSDRVGGSYEQYF
TRBV5-6	TRBD2	TRBJ2-7	-	TGTGCCAGCAGCTTACTAGCGGGAGGCCCTACCTACGAGCAGTACTTC	CASSLLAGGPTYEQYF
TRBV27	TRBD2	TRBJ2-2	-	TGTGCCAGCAGTTTGCAACTCGTAGCGGGGATTACCGGGGAGCTGTTTTTT	CASSLQLVAGITGELFF
TRBV7-9	-	TRBJ2-3	-	TGTGCCAGCAGCTCTACAGATACGCAGTATTTT	CASSSTDTQYF
TRBV5-6	-	TRBJ1-1	-	TGTGTCAGCAGCCAATTTGACAGGAACACTGAAGCTTTCTTT	CVSSQFDRNTEAFF
TRBV2	-	TRBJ2-5	-	TGTGCCAGCAGTCAGGGGATCCAAGAGACCCAGTACTTC	CASSQGIQETQYF
TRBV23-1	-	TRBJ2-1	-	TGCGCCAGCAGTCGGTCGGCGGGGAGCTCCTACAATGAGCAGTTCTTC	CASSRSAGSSYNEQFF
TRBV5-1	-	TRBJ2-7	-	TGCGCCAGCAGCTTGACTAGTGCAGGTCCCGGCGAGCAGTACTTC	CASSLTSAGPGEQYF